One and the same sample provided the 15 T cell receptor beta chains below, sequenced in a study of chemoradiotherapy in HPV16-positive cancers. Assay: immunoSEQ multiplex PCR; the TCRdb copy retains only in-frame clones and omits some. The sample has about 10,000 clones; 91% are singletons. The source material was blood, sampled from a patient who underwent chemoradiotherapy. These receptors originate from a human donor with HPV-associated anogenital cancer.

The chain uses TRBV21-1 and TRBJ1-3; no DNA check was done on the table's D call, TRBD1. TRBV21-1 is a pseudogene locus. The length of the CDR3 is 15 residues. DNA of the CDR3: TGTGCCAGCAGGGCAGGGGGTTATACAAAAACACCCATATATTTT. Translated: CASRAGGYTKTPIYF.

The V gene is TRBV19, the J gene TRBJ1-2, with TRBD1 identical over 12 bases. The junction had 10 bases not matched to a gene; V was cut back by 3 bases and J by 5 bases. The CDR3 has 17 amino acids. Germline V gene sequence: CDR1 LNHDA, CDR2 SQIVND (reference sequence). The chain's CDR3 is CASSMEFGTGGIYGYTF. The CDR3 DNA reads TGTGCCAGTAGTATGGAATTCGGGACAGGGGGCATTTATGGCTACACCTTC.

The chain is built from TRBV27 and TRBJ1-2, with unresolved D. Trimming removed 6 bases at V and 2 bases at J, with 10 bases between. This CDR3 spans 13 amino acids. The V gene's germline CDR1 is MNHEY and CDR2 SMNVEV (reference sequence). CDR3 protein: CASSFRENYGYTF. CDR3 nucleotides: TGTGCCAGCAGCTTCCGGGAAAACTATGGCTACACCTTC.

The CDR3 DNA is TGTGCCAGCTCACCCTTGGACAAGAACTATGGCTACACCTTC. Residues: CASSPLDKNYGYTF. The chain recombines TRBV18 with TRBJ1-2; perhaps TRBD1 as D (5 bases). Germline V gene data show CDR1 as KGHSH and CDR2 as LQKENI. Deletions cut 3 bases from V and 2 bases from J, with 10 bases between. This CDR3 has 14 amino acids.

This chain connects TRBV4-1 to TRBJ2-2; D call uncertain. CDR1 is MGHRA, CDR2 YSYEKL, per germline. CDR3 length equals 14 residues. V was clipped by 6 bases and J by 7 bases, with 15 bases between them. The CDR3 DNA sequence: TGCGCCAGCAGTGGTACGTTGGCCAACGGGGAGCTGTTTTTT. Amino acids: CASSGTLANGELFF.

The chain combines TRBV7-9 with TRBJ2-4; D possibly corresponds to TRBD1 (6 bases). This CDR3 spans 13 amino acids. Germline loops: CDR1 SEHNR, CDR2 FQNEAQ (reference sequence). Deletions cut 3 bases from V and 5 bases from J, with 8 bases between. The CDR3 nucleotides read TGTGCCAGCAGCTTGTACAGGGAAAACATTCAGTACTTC. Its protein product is CASSLYRENIQYF.

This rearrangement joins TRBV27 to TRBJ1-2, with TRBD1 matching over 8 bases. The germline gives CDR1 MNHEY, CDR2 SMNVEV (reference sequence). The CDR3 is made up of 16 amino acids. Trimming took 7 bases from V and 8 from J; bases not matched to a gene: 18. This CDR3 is CASKSGADRAGWGYTF. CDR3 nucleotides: TGTGCCAGCAAAAGTGGCGCGGACAGGGCGGGTTGGGGCTACACCTTC.

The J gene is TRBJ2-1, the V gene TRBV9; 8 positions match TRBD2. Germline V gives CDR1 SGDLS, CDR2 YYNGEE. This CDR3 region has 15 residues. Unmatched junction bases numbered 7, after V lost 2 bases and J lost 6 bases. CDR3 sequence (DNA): TGTGCCAGCAGCGTGTCCGGGGGGGTCGTCAATGAGCAGTTCTTC. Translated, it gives CASSVSGGVVNEQFF.

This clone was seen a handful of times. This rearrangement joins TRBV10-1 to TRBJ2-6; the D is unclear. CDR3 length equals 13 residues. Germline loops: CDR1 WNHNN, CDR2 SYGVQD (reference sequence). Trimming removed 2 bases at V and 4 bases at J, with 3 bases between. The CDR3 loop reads CASSEAGANVLTF. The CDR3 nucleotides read TGCGCCAGCAGTGAGGCAGGGGCCAACGTCCTGACTTTC.

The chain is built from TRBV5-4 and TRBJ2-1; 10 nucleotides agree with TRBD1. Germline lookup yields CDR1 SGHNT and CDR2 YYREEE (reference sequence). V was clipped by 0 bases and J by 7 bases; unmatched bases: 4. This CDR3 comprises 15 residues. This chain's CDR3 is CASSLGGQGLNEQFF. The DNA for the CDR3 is TGTGCCAGCAGCTTGGGGGGACAGGGGTTAAATGAGCAGTTCTTC. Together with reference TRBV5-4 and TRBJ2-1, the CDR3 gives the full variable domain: ETGVTQSPTHLIKTRGQQVTLRCSSQSGHNTVSWYQQALGQGPQFIFQYYREEENGRGNFPPRFSGLQFPNYSSELNVNALELDDSALYLCASSLGGQGLNEQFFGPGTRLTVL.

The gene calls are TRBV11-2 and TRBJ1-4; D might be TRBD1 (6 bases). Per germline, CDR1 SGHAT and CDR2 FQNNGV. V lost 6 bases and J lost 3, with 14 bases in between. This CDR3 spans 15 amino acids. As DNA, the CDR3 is TGTGCCAGCAGTCCCGGACAGACTCCTAATGAAAAACTGTTTTTT. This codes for CASSPGQTPNEKLFF.

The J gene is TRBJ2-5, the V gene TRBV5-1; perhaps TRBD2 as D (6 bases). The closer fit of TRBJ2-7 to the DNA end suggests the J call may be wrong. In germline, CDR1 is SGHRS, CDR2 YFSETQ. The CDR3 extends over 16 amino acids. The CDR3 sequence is CASSLVGGSSSYEQYF. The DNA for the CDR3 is TGCGCCAGCAGCTTGGTGGGAGGATCGAGCTCCTACGAGCAGTACTTC.

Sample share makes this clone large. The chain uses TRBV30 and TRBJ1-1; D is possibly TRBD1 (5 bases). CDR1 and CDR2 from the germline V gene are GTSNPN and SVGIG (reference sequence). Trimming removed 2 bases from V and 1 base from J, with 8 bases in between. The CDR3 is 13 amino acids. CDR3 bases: TGTGCCTGGAGTTTGGGGGAGAACACTGAAGCTTTCTTT. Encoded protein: CAWSLGENTEAFF. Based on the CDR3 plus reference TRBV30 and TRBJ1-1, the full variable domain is SQTIHQWPATLVQPVGSPLSLECTVEGTSNPNLYWYRQAAGRGLQLLFYSVGIGQISSEVPQNLSASRPQDRQFILSSKKLLLSDSGFYLCAWSLGENTEAFFGQGTRLTVV.

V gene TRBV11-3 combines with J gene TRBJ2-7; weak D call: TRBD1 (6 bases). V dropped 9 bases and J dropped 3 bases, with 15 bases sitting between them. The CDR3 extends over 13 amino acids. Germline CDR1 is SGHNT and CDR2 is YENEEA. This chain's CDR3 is CARNRDTYYEQYF. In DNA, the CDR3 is TGTGCCAGAAACCGGGACACCTACTACGAGCAGTACTTC. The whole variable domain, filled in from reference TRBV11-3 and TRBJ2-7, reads EAGVVQSPRYKIIEKKQPVAFWCNPISGHNTLYWYLQNLGQGPELLIRYENEEAVDDSQLPKDRFSAERLKGVDSTLKIQPAELGDSAVYLCARNRDTYYEQYFGPGTRLTVT.

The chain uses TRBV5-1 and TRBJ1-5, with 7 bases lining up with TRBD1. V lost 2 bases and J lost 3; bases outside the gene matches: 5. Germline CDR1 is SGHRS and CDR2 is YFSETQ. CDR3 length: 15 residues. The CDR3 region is CASSLAGQDNQPQHF. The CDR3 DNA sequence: TGCGCCAGCAGCTTAGCAGGACAGGACAATCAGCCCCAGCATTTT.